Listed here is a single T cell receptor (beta chain). The target of this receptor is not known. Base qualities are not recorded, but no much larger clone differs from it by a single base. These data come from a study of T cell responses to AZD1222 COVID-19 vaccine (dated by TCRdb to the early 2020s). Notes on the research overall: AZD1222 recipients with second doses at about 4 weeks or about 12 weeks were pooled, because spike-specific TCR depth and breadth did not differ between schedules. TCR sequencing covered fewer than 250 trial participants: about 210 given two doses of AZD1222 and around 25 given two doses of MenACWY control vaccine. Enrollment into the trials was organized by age into subgroups of 18-55, 56-69 and 70-plus years, and those subgroups contained approximately 160, 26 and 62 TCR-sequenced participants, respectively.

The CDR3 regions of human TCRbeta chains were subjected to immunosequencing. The authors' analysis ran thus. TCRs in the repertoires were matched against a reference library of SARS-CoV-2-specific TCRs that had been generated with the MIRA antigen-specificity platform. Breadth was defined as the fraction of unique TCRs that were SARS-CoV-2-associated. Depth was defined as the fraction of total T cells that were SARS-CoV-2-associated. Using the MIRA data, every spike-specific TCR was mapped to the spike region that the TCR reacted to and assigned to either a CD4 or a CD8 class. Log10-transformed breadth and depth values were compared by one-way ANOVA with Sidak's multiple comparisons tests. The source is immuneACCESS, and TCRdb retained only in-frame sequences with V and J called. Part of the clones is not carried over; for the studies checked, unresolved V genes explain less than half of this, and the remainder is unexplained. The V and J calls and clone size come from that table; D and trimming were worked out from the DNA. This sample is represented by about 260,000 clones; approximately 93% of them were singletons. The ten biggest clones cover about 0.5% of the sample.

From cysteine to phenylalanine, the CDR3 is 12 amino acids long. The sequence is cut down to CDR3 DNA, 36 bases in frame from base 1. CDR1 is given as SGHDT and CDR2 as YYEEEE, both from the germline V gene. The V and J ends are trimmed by 5 bases and 9 bases, leaving 12 bases between them. The intended sense of this specimen's time point label: baseline before first vaccination. Vaccinee samples were obtained from the UK trials COV001 and COV002, which included a single-blind randomized controlled phase 2/3 trial of AZD1222 (ChAdOx1 nCoV-19) in healthy adults. Trial participant PBMC samples were collected at day 0 and day 28 after the second dose for TCRbeta chain sequencing. Overall study results and their limits: Conclusions about previously exposed vaccinees are limited, since just five to seven AZD1222 recipients were seropositive for SARS-CoV-2 at baseline. The 56-69-year group was small, and its depth increase did not reach significance, likely because of low power. Nearly half of unique spike-specific TCRs reportedly recognized epitopes outside regions mutated in the B.1.351 and B.1.1.7 variants. Because no day 14 peak-response samples were available, the repertoires could be characterized only after the peak T cell response. The whole spike protein was spanned by vaccine-associated CD4 TCRs, and dominant responses were seen in regions 160-218 and 743-854. Most participants were white British and females outnumbered males, and the authors suggested that clonal diversity may have been underestimated. Spike-specific TCR breadth and depth rose significantly after two AZD1222 doses compared with day 0 and with MenACWY recipients.

This sequence was found in an adult in good health. Here the sequenced sample was peripheral blood, taken on day 0 of AZD1222 vaccination. The chain was built from TRBV5-6 and TRBJ2-1; the D segment may tentatively be TRBD1 or TRBD2, each giving 5 matched bases. The DNA sequence follows: TGTGCCAGCAGTCTGGCTGGGGGTGAGCAGTTCTTC. It encodes CASSLAGGEQFF.